The clone carrying this TCR beta chain was seen repeatedly, ten times or more. Its matching antigen is unknown. Noted time point: persistent/refractory GD, antithyroid drugs over 5 years with positive TRAb. RNA from PBMCs was the source of the TCR library. The diagnosis of Graves' disease used American Thyroid Association guidelines. In Xi'an, China, an endocrinology department was the source of patients. These data are taken from a study of regulatory T cells in long-lasting Graves disease. With iRepertoire HTBI primers and Arm-PCR of CDR3 regions, TCR beta libraries were built. A single record per CDR3 protein comes from TCRdb applying MiXCR to the multiplex PCR reads. In the table there are about 470,000 distinct CDR3 sequences, 20% of which are singletons. The CDR3 length is 13 residues. V lost 7 bases and J 6 bases, leaving 15 bases between the germline ends. CDR1 LNHDA and CDR2 SQIVND come from the germline V gene (reference sequence).

Study-wide results and limits: Repertoires from persistent disease leaned toward TRBV28, TRBJ1-2 and TRBJ2-5.

Specimen: peripheral blood mononuclear cells (PBMCs), collected when the disease was refractory, from a patient treated with antithyroid drugs. The chain recombines TRBV19 with TRBJ1-2, with D unresolved. The receptor comes from a female donor with Graves disease. The CDR3 bases are TGTGCCAGTATGGGAGGGCGTTTCGATGGCTACACCTTC. It codes for CASMGGRFDGYTF. The whole variable domain, remainder taken from reference TRBV19 and TRBJ1-2, is DGGITQSPKYLFRKEGQNVTLSCEQNLNHDAMYWYRQDPGQGLRLIYYSQIVNDFQKGDIAEGYSVSREKKESFPLTVTSAQKNPTAFYLCASMGGRFDGYTFGSGTRLTVV.